This passage covers 9 T cell receptor beta chains from one sample sequenced in a study of cytomegalovirus exposure and HLA in healthy donors (dated by TCRdb to about 2017). The receptor library was made with the immunoSEQ multiplex PCR assay. For the multiplex PCR, a mixture combining 60 forward primers for TCR Vbeta segments and 13 reverse primers for TCR Jbeta segments was used. Not all clones reach the TCRdb copy of this immuneACCESS table, which keeps in-frame sequences only. Checked studies attribute under half of the gap to unresolved V genes and leave the rest unexplained. Counted in this sample were more than 85,000 clones; around 79% of them appeared once. Of the sample, approximately 14% is held by the ten largest clones. Sequenced input: PBMCs. Receptor source: a male donor in good health and CMV-seropositive.

This clone was counted between two and nine times. The rearrangement uses TRBV2 and TRBJ1-5; 12 nucleotides agree with TRBD1. CDR1 SNHLY and CDR2 FYNNEI come from the germline V gene. This CDR3 spans 17 amino acids. With 6 bases clipped from V and 6 bases from J, the junction kept 12 bases outside the gene matches. The chain's CDR3 is CASSHPGTGGLVQPQHF. In DNA form, the CDR3 reads TGTGCCAGCAGCCATCCAGGGACAGGGGGCCTAGTTCAGCCCCAGCATTTT.

This chain uses TRBV6-6 with TRBJ1-6, with 11 nucleotides matching TRBD1. The CDR3 totals 16 residues. Trimming removed 6 bases from V and 10 bases from J; junction bases left unmatched: 11. The V gene's germline CDR1 is MNHNY and CDR2 SVGAGI (reference sequence). The CDR3 spells CASRSGQGAIKSPLHF. The CDR3 DNA follows: TGTGCCAGCAGATCCGGACAGGGGGCGATCAAATCACCCCTCCACTTT.

The V gene is TRBV7-9, the J gene TRBJ2-7; D might be TRBD1 (6 bases). Between the trimmed V and J ends, which lost 5 bases and 2 bases, there was a span of 13 bases. Germline V CDR1 and CDR2: SEHNR, FQNEAQ (reference sequence). This CDR3 spans 14 amino acids. The CDR3 loop is CASSVPRGPYEQYF. The CDR3 DNA reads as TGTGCCAGCAGCGTCCCCAGGGGACCCTACGAGCAGTACTTC.

The chain couples TRBV4-1 to TRBJ1-4; tentatively, D is TRBD1 (5 bases). Looked up from germline, CDR1 is MGHRA and CDR2 is YSYEKL. V was shortened by 4 bases and J by 0 bases, with 18 bases between the two germline ends. The length of the CDR3 is 18 residues. The CDR3 sequence is CASSRLSRGGATNEKLFF. CDR3 coding DNA: TGCGCCAGCAGCCGCCTAAGCCGGGGAGGGGCAACTAATGAAAAACTGTTTTTT.

The chain couples TRBV5-1 to TRBJ2-7, with 7 bases identical to TRBD1. V lost 2 bases and J lost 5; bases outside the gene matches: 4. CDR3 length equals 13 residues. Germline CDR1 reads SGHRS; CDR2 reads YFSETQ. In DNA, the CDR3 is TGCGCCAGCAGCTTAGCGACAGGGAACGAGCAGTACTTC. It codes for CASSLATGNEQYF.

The chain combines TRBV7-8 with TRBJ1-2; tentatively, D is TRBD1 (5 bases). V was clipped by 6 bases and J by 3 bases, with 29 bases between them. Germline lookup yields CDR1 SGHVS and CDR2 FQNEAQ. The CDR3 loop spans 19 amino acids. Here the CDR3 DNA reads TGTGCCAGCAGTAAACTAAAGGCCCCGACAGACCTCAGGGACTATGGCTACACCTTC. Translating it yields CASSKLKAPTDLRDYGYTF.

This chain joins TRBV19 and TRBJ1-5, with TRBD1 identical over 8 bases. The CDR3 runs 13 residues. The germline V gene has CDR1 LNHDA and CDR2 SQIVND (reference sequence). V shed 5 bases, J shed 6 bases, and the junction held 3 bases outside the gene matches. CDR3 sequence reads: CASSSQGGQPQHF. The CDR3 DNA follows: TGTGCCAGTAGTTCACAGGGGGGTCAGCCCCAGCATTTT.

J is TRBJ1-2 and V is TRBV6-5; 7 positions agree with TRBD1. The CDR3 has 14 residues. Germline V lookup: CDR1 MNHEY, CDR2 SVGAGI. V lost 6 bases and J lost 3; bases outside the gene matches: 7. This CDR3 is CASRKTGTDYGYTF. The CDR3 DNA reads TGTGCCAGCAGAAAAACCGGGACAGACTATGGCTACACCTTC.

The J gene is TRBJ2-7, the V gene TRBV6-1, with D possibly being TRBD2 (7 bases). The CDR3 is 14 amino acids. Germline V gene lookup returns CDR1 MNHNS and CDR2 SASEGT. Trimming took 3 bases from V and 2 from J, leaving 11 bases between them. DNA of the CDR3: TGTGCCAGCAGTGAGAGGGGGACTACCTACGAGCAGTACTTC. This codes for CASSERGTTYEQYF.